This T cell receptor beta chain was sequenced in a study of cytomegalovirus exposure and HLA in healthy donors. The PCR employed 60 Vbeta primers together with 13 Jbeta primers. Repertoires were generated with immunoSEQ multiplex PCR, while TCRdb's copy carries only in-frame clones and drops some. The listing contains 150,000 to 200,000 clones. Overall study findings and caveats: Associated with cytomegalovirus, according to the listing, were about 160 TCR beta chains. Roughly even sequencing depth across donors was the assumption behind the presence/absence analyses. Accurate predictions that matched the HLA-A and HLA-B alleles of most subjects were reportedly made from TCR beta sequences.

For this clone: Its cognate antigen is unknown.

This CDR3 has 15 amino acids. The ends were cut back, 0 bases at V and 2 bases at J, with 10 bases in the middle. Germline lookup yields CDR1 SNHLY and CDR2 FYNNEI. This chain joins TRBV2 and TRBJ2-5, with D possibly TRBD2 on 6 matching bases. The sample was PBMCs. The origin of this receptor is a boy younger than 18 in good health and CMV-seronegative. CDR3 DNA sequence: TGTGCCAGCAGTGAAGCAGGACTACTACAAGAGACCCAGTACTTC. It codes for CASSEAGLLQETQYF.